This passage covers 18 T cell receptor beta chains from one sample sequenced in a study of post-analysis software for immune sequencing data (dated by TCRdb to the mid-2010s). Overall study outcomes, separate from this receptor: Patients showed significantly higher frequencies than controls for a handful of TRBV segments, among them TRBV5-6, TRBV5-1 and TRBV20-1.

Preparation of the library involved PCR. Sequencing was performed on an Illumina HiSeq 2500. To reduce PCR and sequencing biases, unique molecular identifiers were incorporated into the TCR beta cDNA libraries. TCRdb reprocessed the public reads (quality trimming at Q25 with fastp, clone calling with MiXCR) and kept in-frame beta chains. Rows matching on CDR3 protein sequence are summarized as one entry with the most common DNA and genes. The sample table contains 150,000 to 200,000 distinct CDR3 sequences; only one count was recorded for about 32% of them. The top ten hold 1.5% of the sample. Antigen specificity for these receptors is unknown. The specimen sequenced was blood. The source of these receptors is a girl aged 5-17 years with multiple sclerosis.

This clonotype was detected only a few times. The genes are TRBV3-1 and TRBJ2-7; 8 bases match TRBD2. From germline, CDR1 is LGHDT and CDR2 YNNKEL (reference sequence). V was clipped by 6 bases and J by 3 bases; unmatched bases: 7. This CDR3 has 14 amino acids. Written as DNA, the CDR3 is TGTGCCAGCAGATCGAGCGGGAGCGGCTACGAGCAGTACTTC. Protein: CASRSSGSGYEQYF.

About this clonotype: At one end, the junction sequence differs from germline, possibly due to a read error. The chain has TRBV12-3 or TRBV12-4 and TRBJ2-3; D unresolved. This CDR3 has 14 residues. The chain's CDR3 is CASSSHLRADAQYF. As DNA, the CDR3 is TGTGCCAGCAGTTCGCACCTTAGAGCAGATGCGCAGTATTTT.

The V and J genes are TRBV29-1 and TRBJ1-1, with D uncertain. CDR3 length: 13 amino acids. Trimming removed 3 bases at V and 5 bases at J, with 13 bases between. Germline V gives CDR1 SQVTM, CDR2 ANQGSEA. CDR3: CSVEGGWETEAFF. The CDR3 DNA follows: TGCAGCGTTGAGGGCGGGTGGGAGACTGAAGCTTTCTTT.

This clonotype was seen a handful of times. In DNA, the CDR3 is TGTGCCAGCAGCTCCGAAGCAGCGGAAGTTTACAATGAGCAGTTCTTC. Its translation: CASSSEAAEVYNEQFF. The V gene is TRBV3-1, the J gene TRBJ2-1; tentative D call: TRBD2 (5 bases). The length of the CDR3 is 16 residues. Between the trimmed V and J ends, which lost 5 bases and 4 bases, there was a span of 18 bases. The germline CDR1 and CDR2 sequences are LGHDT and YNNKEL (reference sequence).

Turning to this clonotype: A much bigger clone sits one base away, suggesting this may be a read error. The missing conserved phenylalanine or tryptophan at the end of this CDR3 makes a read error likely. V gene TRBV20-1 combines with J gene TRBJ2-7; D gene uncertain. The J call is doubtful: the DNA matches TRBJ2-5 better. Germline loops: CDR1 DFQATT, CDR2 SNEGSKA (reference sequence). The CDR3 contains 11 residues. CDR3 amino acids: CSARPTETQYC. The CDR3 DNA reads as TGCAGTGCTCGTCCTACGGAGACCCAGTACTGC.

This clonotype appeared a few times. The chain has TRBV19 and TRBJ2-3, with 10 bases identical to TRBD2. Trimming cost V 4 bases and J 2 bases; bases outside gene matches: 3. CDR1 LNHDA and CDR2 SQIVND come from the germline V gene (reference sequence). CDR3 size: 15 residues. CDR3 sequence: CASSTLAGVTDTQYF. In DNA, the CDR3 is TGTGCCAGTAGTACGCTAGCGGGGGTCACAGATACGCAGTATTTT.

This clonotype was seen a handful of times. CDR3 region: CASSWNRDSPLHF. Here the CDR3 DNA reads TGTGCCAGCAGTTGGAACAGGGATTCACCCCTCCACTTT. V gene TRBV6-2 or TRBV6-3 combines with J gene TRBJ1-6, with D maybe TRBD1 (6 bases). Trimming shortened V by 4 bases and J by 8 bases, and 9 bases separated the two germline ends. This CDR3 comprises 13 residues. Per germline, CDR1 MNHEY and CDR2 SVGEGT.

In this sample, this clonotype turned up many times. This sequence joins TRBV5-1 and TRBJ2-7, with TRBD1 matching 7 bases. The CDR3 runs 17 residues. Germline V lookup: CDR1 SGHRS, CDR2 YFSETQ. The ends lost 5 bases at V and 4 bases at J; junction bases unmatched: 18. Here the CDR3 DNA reads TGCGCCAGCAGTTCGAAGGCCGGGACAGTAGAAAGATACGAGCAGTACTTC. It encodes CASSSKAGTVERYEQYF.

This clonotype was seen repeatedly, ten times or more. The chain employs TRBV7-9 and TRBJ2-3; possibly TRBD1 for D (5 bases). In germline, CDR1 is SEHNR, CDR2 FQNEAQ (reference sequence). Trimming removed 6 bases from V and 0 bases from J, with 13 bases in between. The CDR3 is made up of 15 amino acids. The CDR3 here is CASSHKGHSTDTQYF. The CDR3 DNA follows: TGTGCCAGCAGTCATAAGGGGCACAGCACAGATACGCAGTATTTT.

There are a few counts of this clonotype. The genes are TRBV12-3 or TRBV12-4 and TRBJ2-2; the D gene is possibly TRBD2 (5 bases). CDR3 length equals 14 residues. Trimming shortened V by 3 bases and J by 4 bases, and 9 bases separated the two germline ends. CDR3 sequence: CASSFGVFTGELFF. Written as DNA, the CDR3 is TGTGCCAGCAGTTTCGGGGTTTTCACCGGGGAGCTGTTTTTT.

This sequence joins TRBV29-1 and TRBJ2-5; perhaps TRBD1 as D (5 bases). CDR1 and CDR2 (germline): SQVTM, ANQGSEA. The CDR3 totals 13 residues. Trimming pared 4 bases from V and 5 bases from J, leaving 14 bases between. Here the CDR3 DNA reads TGCAGCGTTGTTAGTGGGGCTGGTGAGACCCAGTACTTC. It encodes CSVVSGAGETQYF.

The V gene is TRBV5-1, the J gene TRBJ2-7, with TRBD1 as a possible D gene (6 bases). Germline values: CDR1 SGHRS, CDR2 YFSETQ. V shed 1 base and J shed 4 bases, with 15 bases lying between them. The CDR3 runs to 15 residues. This chain's CDR3 is CASSLSSGHMYEQYF. CDR3 in DNA: TGCGCCAGCAGCTTGAGTTCGGGACACATGTACGAGCAGTACTTC.

The chain joins TRBV7-8 to TRBJ2-3; 9 nucleotides line up with TRBD1. The germline V gene has CDR1 SGHVS and CDR2 FQNEAQ. The CDR3 length is 11 residues. Trimming took 4 bases from V and 12 from J; bases not matched to a gene: 2. The CDR3 nucleotides read TGTGCCAGCAGCTGGACAGGGGAACAGTATTTT. Its translation is CASSWTGEQYF.

This clonotype was seen at least ten times. The rearrangement links TRBV6-5 to TRBJ1-2; 7 bases agree with TRBD1. V shed 6 bases, J shed 1 base, and the junction held 5 bases outside the gene matches. This CDR3 is built from 14 residues. The germline CDR1 and CDR2 sequences are MNHEY and SVGAGI. The CDR3, as DNA: TGTGCCAGCAGGGGGACAGCGTTTAACTATGGCTACACCTTC. Translating it yields CASRGTAFNYGYTF.

This clonotype was detected ten times or more. The V and J genes are TRBV20-1 and TRBJ2-5, with a possible D match to TRBD2 (5 bases). This CDR3 spans 12 amino acids. Germline CDR1 and CDR2: DFQATT and SNEGSKA (reference sequence). V shed 3 bases and J shed 3 bases, with 8 bases lying between them. For the CDR3, the DNA is TGCAGTGCTAGTTCGGGGAAAGAGACCCAGTACTTC. Translating gives CSASSGKETQYF.

This clonotype came up many times. This rearrangement joins TRBV28 to TRBJ2-1; possibly TRBD2 for D (5 bases). The V gene's germline CDR1 is MDHEN and CDR2 SYDVKM. CDR3 length: 13 amino acids. Trimming took off 5 bases at V and 5 bases at J, with 10 bases between the two ends. CDR3 residues: CASSSGPNNEQFF. The DNA of the CDR3 is TGTGCCAGCAGTAGCGGACCTAACAATGAGCAGTTCTTC.

J is TRBJ2-1 and V is TRBV28; tentatively, D is TRBD2 (5 bases). There are 12 residues in the CDR3. Deletions cut 6 bases from V and 12 bases from J, with 15 bases between. The germline gives CDR1 MDHEN, CDR2 SYDVKM. Written as DNA, the CDR3 is TGTGCCAGCAGCCAATCGGGGTCAGGGCAGTTCTTC. Protein sequence: CASSQSGSGQFF.

As regards this clonotype: One end of the junction varies from germline; a read error may be responsible. The V gene is TRBV12-3 or TRBV12-4, the J gene TRBJ1-5, with D perhaps matching TRBD1 (5 bases). The CDR3 has 16 residues. DNA for the CDR3: TGTGCCTGCAGTCCCTGGGGACCGGGCGGCAATCAGCCCCAGCATTTT. It yields the protein CACSPWGPGGNQPQHF.